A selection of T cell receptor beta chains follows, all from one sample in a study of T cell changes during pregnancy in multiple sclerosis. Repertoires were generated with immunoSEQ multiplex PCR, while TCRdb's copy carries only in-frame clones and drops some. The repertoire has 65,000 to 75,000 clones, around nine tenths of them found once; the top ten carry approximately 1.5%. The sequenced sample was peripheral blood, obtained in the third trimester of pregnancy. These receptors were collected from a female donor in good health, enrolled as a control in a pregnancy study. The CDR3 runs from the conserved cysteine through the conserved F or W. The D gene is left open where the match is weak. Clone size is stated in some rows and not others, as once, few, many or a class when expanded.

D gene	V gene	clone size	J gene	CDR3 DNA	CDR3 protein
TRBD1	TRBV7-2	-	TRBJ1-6	TGTGCCAGCAGGCCCTCCAGGGGGTACAATTCACCCCTCCACTTT	CASRPSRGYNSPLHF
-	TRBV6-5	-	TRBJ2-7	TGTGCCAGCAGTTACTCGCCAGGGGACACCTACGAGCAGTACTTC	CASSYSPGDTYEQYF
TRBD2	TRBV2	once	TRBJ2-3	TGTGCCAGGGGGGGGAGCACAGATACGCAGTATTTT	CARGGSTDTQYF
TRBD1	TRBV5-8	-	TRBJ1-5	TGTGCCAGCACCCGCCGGACAGGGGCTCAGCCCCAGCATTTT	CASTRRTGAQPQHF
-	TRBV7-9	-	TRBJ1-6	TGTGCCACCTCCGGGACAAATTCACCCCTCCACTTT	CATSGTNSPLHF
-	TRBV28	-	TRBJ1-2	TGTGCCAGCAGTGGACACGAAAATAACTATGGCTACACCTTC	CASSGHENNYGYTF
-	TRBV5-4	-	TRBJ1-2	TGTGCCAGCAGCTTGGACAGGGTATATGGCTACACCTTC	CASSLDRVYGYTF
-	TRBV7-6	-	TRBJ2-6	TGTGCCAGCAGCCCTCGGACTGGAGTCTCTGGGGCCAACGTCCTGACTTTC	CASSPRTGVSGANVLTF
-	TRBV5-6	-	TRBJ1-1	TGTGCCAGCAGCTCAGGGGTCACTGAAGCTTTCTTT	CASSSGVTEAFF
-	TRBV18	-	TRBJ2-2	TGTGCCAGCTCACCACGGGGGCCTACGAACACCGGGGAGCTGTTTTTT	CASSPRGPTNTGELFF
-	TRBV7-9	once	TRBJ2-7	TGTGCCAGCAGCCACAGAAGGGGGGGGACGGATGATTACGAGCAGTACTTC	CASSHRRGGTDDYEQYF
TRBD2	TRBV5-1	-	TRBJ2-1	TGCGCCAGCAGCTTGGCTAGCGGGGGCTACAATGAGCAGTTCTTC	CASSLASGGYNEQFF
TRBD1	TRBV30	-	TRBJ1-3	TGTGCCCGACCGGGACAGGACTCTGGAAACACCATATATTTT	CARPGQDSGNTIYF
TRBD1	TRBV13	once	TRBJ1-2	TGTGCCAGCAGCATGACAGGGACTAACTATGGCTACACCTTC	CASSMTGTNYGYTF
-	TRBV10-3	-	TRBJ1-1	TGTGCCATCAGAGGTACAGGGATGAACACTGAAGCTTTCTTT	CAIRGTGMNTEAFF